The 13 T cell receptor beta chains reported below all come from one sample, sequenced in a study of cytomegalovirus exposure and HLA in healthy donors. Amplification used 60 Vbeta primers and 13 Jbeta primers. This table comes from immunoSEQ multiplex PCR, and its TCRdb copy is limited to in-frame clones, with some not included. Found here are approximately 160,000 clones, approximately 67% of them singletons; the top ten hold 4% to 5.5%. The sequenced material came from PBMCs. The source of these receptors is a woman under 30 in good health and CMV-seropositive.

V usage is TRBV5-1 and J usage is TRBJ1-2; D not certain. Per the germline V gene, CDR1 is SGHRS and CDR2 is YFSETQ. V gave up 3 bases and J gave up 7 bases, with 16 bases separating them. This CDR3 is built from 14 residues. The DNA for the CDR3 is TGCGCCAGCAGCTCCATGGAGGTCGGTGCTGGCTACACCTTC. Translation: CASSSMEVGAGYTF.

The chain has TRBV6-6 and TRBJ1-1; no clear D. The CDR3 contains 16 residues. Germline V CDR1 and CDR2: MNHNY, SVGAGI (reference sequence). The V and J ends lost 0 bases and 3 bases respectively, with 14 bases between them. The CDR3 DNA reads TGTGCCAGCAGTTACTCGATGGTGGGCGAGTACACTGAAGCTTTCTTT. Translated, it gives CASSYSMVGEYTEAFF.

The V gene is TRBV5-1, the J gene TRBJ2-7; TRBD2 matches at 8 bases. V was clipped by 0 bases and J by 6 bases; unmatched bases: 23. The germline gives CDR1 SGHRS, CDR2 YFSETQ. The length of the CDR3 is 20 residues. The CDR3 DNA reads TGCGCCAGCAGCTTGGCCGGCCGGGAGGGCCGTTTGTCTCTTCGGAGCGAGCAGTACTTC. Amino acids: CASSLAGREGRLSLRSEQYF. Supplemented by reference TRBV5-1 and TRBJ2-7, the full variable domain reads KAGVTQTPRYLIKTRGQQVTLSCSPISGHRSVSWYQQTPGQGLQFLFEYFSETQRNKGNFPGRFSGRQFSNSRSEMNVSTLELGDSALYLCASSLAGREGRLSLRSEQYFGPGTRLTVT.

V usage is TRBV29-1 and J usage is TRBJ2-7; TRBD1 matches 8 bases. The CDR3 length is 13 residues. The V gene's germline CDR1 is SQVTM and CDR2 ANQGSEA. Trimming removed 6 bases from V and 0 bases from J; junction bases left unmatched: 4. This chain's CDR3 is CSVGQGSSYEQYF. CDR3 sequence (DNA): TGCAGCGTCGGACAGGGTTCCTCCTACGAGCAGTACTTC.

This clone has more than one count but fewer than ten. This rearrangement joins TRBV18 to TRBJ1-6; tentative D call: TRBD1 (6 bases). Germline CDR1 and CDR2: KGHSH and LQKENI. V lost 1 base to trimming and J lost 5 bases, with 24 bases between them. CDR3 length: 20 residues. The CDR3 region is CASSPRLLQGTSSDNSPLHF. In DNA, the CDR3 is TGTGCCAGCTCACCACGCCTTCTTCAGGGGACCTCATCGGATAATTCACCCCTCCACTTT.

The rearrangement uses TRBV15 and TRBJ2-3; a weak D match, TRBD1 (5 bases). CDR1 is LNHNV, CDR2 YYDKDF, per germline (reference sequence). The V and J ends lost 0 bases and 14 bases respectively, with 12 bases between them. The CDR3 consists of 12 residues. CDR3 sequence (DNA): TGTGCCACCAGCAGAGATGACAGCCAGGGGTATTTT. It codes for CATSRDDSQGYF.

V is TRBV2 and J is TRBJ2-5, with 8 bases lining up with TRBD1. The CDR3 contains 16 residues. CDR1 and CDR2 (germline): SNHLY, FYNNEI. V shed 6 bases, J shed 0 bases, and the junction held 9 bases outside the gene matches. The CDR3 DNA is TGTGCCAGCAGCGGGACAGGAGCGTATTACCAAGAGACCCAGTACTTC. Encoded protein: CASSGTGAYYQETQYF.

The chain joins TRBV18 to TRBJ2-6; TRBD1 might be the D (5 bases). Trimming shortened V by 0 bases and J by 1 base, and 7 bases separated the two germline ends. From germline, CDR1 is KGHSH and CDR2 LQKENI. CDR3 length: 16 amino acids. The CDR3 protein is CASSPPQGSGANVLTF. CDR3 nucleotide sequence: TGTGCCAGCTCACCACCTCAGGGATCTGGGGCCAACGTCCTGACTTTC.

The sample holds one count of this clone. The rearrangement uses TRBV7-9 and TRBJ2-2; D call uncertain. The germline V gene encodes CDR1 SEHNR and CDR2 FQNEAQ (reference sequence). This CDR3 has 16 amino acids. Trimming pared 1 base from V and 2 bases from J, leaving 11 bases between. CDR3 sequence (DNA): TGTGCCAGCAGCTTAGGTCCGAGCCTTAACACCGGGGAGCTGTTTTTT. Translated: CASSLGPSLNTGELFF.

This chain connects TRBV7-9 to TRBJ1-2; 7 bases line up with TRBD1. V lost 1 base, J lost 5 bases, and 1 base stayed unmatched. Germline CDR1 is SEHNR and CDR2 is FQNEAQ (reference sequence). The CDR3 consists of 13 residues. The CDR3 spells CASSLGDRYGYTF. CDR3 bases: TGTGCCAGCAGCTTAGGGGACAGATATGGCTACACCTTC.

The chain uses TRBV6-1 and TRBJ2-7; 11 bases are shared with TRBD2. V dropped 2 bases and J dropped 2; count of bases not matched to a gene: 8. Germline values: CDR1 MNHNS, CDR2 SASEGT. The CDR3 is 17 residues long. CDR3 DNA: TGTGCCAGCAGTGAACCTCTAGAGACTAGCGGGACCTACGAGCAGTACTTC. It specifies CASSEPLETSGTYEQYF.

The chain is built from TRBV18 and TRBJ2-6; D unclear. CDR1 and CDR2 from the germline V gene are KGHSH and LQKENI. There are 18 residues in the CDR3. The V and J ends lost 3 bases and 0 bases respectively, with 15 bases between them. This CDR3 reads CASSPQVKAHSGANVLTF. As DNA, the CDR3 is TGTGCCAGCTCACCTCAGGTTAAGGCGCACTCTGGGGCCAACGTCCTGACTTTC.

CDR3 amino acids: CASSLGLAGVPGTQYF. In DNA form, the CDR3 reads TGTGCCAGCAGCTTAGGACTAGCGGGGGTCCCAGGTACGCAGTATTTT. The chain employs TRBV7-2 and TRBJ2-3; TRBD2 aligns across 12 bases. V gave up 1 base and J gave up 8 bases; unmatched junction bases: 7. Looked up from germline, CDR1 is SGHTA and CDR2 is FQGNSA. The CDR3 is 16 amino acids.